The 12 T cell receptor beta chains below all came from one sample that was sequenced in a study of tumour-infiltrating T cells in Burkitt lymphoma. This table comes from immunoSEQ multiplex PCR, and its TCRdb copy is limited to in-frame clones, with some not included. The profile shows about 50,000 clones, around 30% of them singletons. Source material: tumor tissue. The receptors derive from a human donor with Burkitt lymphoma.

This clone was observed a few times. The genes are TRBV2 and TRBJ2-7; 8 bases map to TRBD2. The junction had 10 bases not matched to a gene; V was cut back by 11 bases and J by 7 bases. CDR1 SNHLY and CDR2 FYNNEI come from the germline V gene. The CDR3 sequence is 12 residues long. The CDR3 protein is CAAGTRGLEQYF. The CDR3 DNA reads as TGTGCCGCGGGGACTAGAGGATTGGAGCAGTACTTC.

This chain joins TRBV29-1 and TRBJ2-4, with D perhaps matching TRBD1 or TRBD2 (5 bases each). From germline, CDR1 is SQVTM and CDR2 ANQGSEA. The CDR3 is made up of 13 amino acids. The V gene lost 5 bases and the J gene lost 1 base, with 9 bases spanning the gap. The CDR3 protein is CSVSWGAKNIQYF. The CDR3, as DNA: TGCAGCGTTTCCTGGGGGGCCAAAAACATTCAGTACTTC.

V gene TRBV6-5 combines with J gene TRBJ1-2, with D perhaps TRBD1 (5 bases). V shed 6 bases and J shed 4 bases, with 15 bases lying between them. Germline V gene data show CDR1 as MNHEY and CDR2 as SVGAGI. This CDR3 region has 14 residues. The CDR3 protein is CASRTHQGGYGYTF. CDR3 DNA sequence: TGTGCCAGCAGAACCCACCAGGGAGGCTATGGCTACACCTTC.

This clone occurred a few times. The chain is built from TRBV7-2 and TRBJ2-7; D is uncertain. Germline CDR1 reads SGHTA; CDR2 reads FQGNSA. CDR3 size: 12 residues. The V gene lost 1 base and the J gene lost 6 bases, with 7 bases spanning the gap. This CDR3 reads CASSLVLGEQYF. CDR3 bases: TGTGCCAGCAGCTTAGTCTTAGGCGAGCAGTACTTC.

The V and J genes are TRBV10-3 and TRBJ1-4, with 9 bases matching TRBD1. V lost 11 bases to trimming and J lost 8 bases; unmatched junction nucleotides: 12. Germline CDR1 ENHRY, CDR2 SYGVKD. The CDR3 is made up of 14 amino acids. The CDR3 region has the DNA TGTGCCGCCCGGGACAGGGTTGGTAGCGAAAAACTGTTTTTT. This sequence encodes CAARDRVGSEKLFF.

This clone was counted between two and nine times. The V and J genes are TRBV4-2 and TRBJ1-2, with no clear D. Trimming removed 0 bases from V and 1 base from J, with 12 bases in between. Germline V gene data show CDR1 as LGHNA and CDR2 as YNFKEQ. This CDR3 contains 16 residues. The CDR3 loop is CASSQDPQGLNYGYTF. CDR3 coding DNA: TGTGCCAGCAGCCAAGATCCTCAAGGGCTTAACTATGGCTACACCTTC.

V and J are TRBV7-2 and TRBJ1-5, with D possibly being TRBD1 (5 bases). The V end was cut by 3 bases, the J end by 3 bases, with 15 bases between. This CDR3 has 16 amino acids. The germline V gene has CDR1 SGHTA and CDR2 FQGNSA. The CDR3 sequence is CASSFGVGGYNQPQHF. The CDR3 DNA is TGTGCCAGCAGCTTCGGGGTTGGGGGATACAATCAGCCCCAGCATTTT. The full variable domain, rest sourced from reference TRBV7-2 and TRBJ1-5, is GAGVSQSPSNKVTEKGKDVELRCDPISGHTALYWYRQSLGQGLEFLIYFQGNSAPDKSGLPSDRFSAERTGGSVSTLTIQRTQQEDSAVYLCASSFGVGGYNQPQHFGDGTRLSIL.

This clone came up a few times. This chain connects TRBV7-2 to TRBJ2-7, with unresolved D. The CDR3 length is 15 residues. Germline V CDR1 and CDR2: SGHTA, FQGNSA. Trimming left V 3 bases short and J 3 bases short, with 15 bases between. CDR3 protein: CASSFRPTTFYEQYF. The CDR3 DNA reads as TGTGCCAGCAGCTTTCGTCCGACAACATTCTACGAGCAGTACTTC. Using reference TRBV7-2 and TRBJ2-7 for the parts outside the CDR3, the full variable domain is GAGVSQSPSNKVTEKGKDVELRCDPISGHTALYWYRQSLGQGLEFLIYFQGNSAPDKSGLPSDRFSAERTGGSVSTLTIQRTQQEDSAVYLCASSFRPTTFYEQYFGPGTRLTVT.

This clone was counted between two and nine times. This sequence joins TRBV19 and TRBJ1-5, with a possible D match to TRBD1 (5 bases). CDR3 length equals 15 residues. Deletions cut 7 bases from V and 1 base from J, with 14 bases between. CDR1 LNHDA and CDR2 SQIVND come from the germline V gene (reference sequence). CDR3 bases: TGTGCCAGTACCCCCCTGGGGGGGAGCAATCAGCCCCAGCATTTT. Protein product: CASTPLGGSNQPQHF.

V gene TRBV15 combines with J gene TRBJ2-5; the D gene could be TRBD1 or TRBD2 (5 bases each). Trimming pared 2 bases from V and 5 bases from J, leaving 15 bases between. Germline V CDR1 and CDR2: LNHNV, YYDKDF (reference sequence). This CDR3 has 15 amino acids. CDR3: CATSRTRTGTETQYF. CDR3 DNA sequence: TGTGCCACCAGCAGAACTAGGACTGGGACGGAGACCCAGTACTTC.

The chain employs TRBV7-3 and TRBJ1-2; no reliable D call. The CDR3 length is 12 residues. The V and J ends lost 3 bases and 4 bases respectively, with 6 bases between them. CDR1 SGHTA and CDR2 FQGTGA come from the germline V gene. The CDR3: CASSLDGYGYTF. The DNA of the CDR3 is TGTGCCAGCAGCTTGGACGGCTATGGCTACACCTTC.

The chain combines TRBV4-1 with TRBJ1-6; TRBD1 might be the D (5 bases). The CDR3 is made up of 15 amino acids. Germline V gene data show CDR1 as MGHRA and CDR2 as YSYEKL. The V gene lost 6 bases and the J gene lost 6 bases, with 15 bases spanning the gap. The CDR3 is CASRSTGTVNSPLHF. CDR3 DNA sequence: TGCGCCAGCAGGAGTACCGGGACGGTTAATTCACCCCTCCACTTT.